This TCR beta chain derives from a study of naive and memory T cell subsets. Two oligonucleotides, mixed equimolar, formed the beta constant-region primer covering TRBC1 and TRBC2. The ligated cDNA underwent four PCR rounds using SP2 and nested alpha and beta constant-region primers. Ligation attached a single-stranded oligonucleotide with a 12-nucleotide UMI and the SP2 primer to the cDNA 3' end. In TCRdb, the UMI-ligation and nested PCR reads were re-called with MiXCR into one record per CDR3 protein. In the table there are 85,000 or so distinct CDR3 sequences, roughly 9.3% of which are singletons. Cells stained for CD3, CD4, CD8, CD45RA, CD27 and viability were sorted into four CD45RA/CD27 subsets. Trimming removed 4 bases at V and 8 bases at J, with 8 bases between. The germline V gene encodes CDR1 SGHDN and CDR2 FVKESK. The CDR3 is made up of 11 amino acids.

The gene calls are TRBV14 and TRBJ2-5; a possible D gene is TRBD1 (6 bases). The specimen was naive CD8+ T cells from blood. This clonotype was obtained from a human donor in good health. CDR3 sequence (DNA): TGTGCCAGCAGCCTTGGGGGCACCCAGTACTTC. Its translation: CASSLGGTQYF.